This TCR beta chain was observed in a study of T cells in Graves' hyperthyroidism and ophthalmopathy. Study at large: It was at initial diagnosis, before any treatment, that peripheral blood was collected. Points from the study as a whole: Blood samples included most of the expanded thyroid clonotypes exceeding 0.001. Ophthalmopathy got predicted by the model a median roughly 6.4 months before its onset.

This clonotype showed up just a few times. What it recognizes is unknown. TCR beta CDR3 regions were amplified from RNA transcripts. The TCR CDR3 was amplified in a first-round RT-PCR using the HTBI primer set. TCRdb called the multiplex PCR reads again in MiXCR, with one record for every CDR3 protein. In the table there are 700,000 or so distinct CDR3 sequences, roughly 15% of which are singletons. Trimming took 7 bases from V and 1 from J, leaving 13 bases between them. The CDR3 runs 14 residues. Germline-derived CDR1 and CDR2 are MNHNS and SASEGT. This clonotype was obtained from a woman between 45 and 65 years old with Graves' ophthalmopathy. The chain is built from TRBV6-1 and TRBJ2-5, with no clear D. The sample consisted of blood. This CDR3 is CASTQNAAQETQYF. CDR3 coding DNA: TGTGCCAGCACTCAGAACGCGGCCCAAGAGACCCAGTACTTC.